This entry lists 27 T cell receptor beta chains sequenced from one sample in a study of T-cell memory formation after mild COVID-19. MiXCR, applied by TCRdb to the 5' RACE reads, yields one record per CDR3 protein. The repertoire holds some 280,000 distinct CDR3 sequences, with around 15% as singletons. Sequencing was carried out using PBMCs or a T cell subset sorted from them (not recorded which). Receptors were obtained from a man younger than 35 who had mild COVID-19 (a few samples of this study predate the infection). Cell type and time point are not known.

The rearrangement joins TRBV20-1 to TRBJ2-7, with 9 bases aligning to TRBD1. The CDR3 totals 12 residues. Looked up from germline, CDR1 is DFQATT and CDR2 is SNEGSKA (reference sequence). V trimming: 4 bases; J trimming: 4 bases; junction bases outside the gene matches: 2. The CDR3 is CSANRGQYEQYV. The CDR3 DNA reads TGCAGTGCTAACAGGGGGCAGTACGAGCAGTACGTC.

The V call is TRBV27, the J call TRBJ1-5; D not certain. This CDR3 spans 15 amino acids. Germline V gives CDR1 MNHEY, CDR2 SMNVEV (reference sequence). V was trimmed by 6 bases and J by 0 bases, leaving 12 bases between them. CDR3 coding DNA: TGTGCCAGCAGCTTCAGCTCCTATAGCAATCAGCCCCAGCATTTT. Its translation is CASSFSSYSNQPQHF.

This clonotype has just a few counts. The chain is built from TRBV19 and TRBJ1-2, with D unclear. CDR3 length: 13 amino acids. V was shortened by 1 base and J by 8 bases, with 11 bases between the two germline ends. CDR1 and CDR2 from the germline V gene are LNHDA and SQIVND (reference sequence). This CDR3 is CASSIGSVEGYTF. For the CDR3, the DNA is TGTGCCAGTAGTATAGGGAGCGTCGAGGGCTACACCTTC.

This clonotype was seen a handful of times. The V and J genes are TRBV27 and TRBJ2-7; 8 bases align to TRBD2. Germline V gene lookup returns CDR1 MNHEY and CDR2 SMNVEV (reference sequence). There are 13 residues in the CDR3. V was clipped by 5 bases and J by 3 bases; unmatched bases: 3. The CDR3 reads CASSRGGHYEQYF. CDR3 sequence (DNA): TGTGCCAGCAGTCGGGGGGGGCACTACGAGCAGTACTTC.

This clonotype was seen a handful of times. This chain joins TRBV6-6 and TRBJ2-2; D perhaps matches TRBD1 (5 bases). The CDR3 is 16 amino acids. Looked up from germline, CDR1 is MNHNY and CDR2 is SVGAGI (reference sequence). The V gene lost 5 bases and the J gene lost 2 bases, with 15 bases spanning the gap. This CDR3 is CASSPLSRVNTGELFF. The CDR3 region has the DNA TGTGCCAGCAGTCCCCTATCCAGGGTCAACACCGGGGAGCTGTTTTTT.

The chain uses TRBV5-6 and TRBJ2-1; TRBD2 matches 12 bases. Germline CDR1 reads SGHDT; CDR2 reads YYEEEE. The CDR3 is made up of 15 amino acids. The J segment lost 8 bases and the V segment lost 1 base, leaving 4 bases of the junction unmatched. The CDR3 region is CASSLQLAGGHEQFF. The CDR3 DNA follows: TGTGCCAGCAGCTTGCAACTAGCGGGGGGTCATGAGCAGTTCTTC.

The chain's CDR3 is CASSYSRTGGYNEQFF. The DNA of the CDR3 is TGTGCCAGCAGTTACTCTAGGACAGGGGGCTACAATGAGCAGTTCTTC. The gene calls are TRBV6-5 and TRBJ2-1; TRBD1 agrees at 10 bases. Germline loops: CDR1 MNHEY, CDR2 SVGAGI. V lost 0 bases, J lost 3 bases, and 2 bases stayed unmatched. The CDR3 sequence is 16 residues long.

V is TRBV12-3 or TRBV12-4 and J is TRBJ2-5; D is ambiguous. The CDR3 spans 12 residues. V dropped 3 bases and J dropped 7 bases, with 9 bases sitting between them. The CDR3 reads CASSFPGGTQYF. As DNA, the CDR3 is TGTGCCAGCAGTTTCCCGGGTGGGACCCAGTACTTC.

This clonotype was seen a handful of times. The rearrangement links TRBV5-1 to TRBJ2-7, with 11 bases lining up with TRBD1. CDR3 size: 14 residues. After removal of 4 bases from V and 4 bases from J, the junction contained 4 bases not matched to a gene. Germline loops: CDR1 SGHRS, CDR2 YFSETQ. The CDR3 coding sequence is TGCGCCAGCAGCGTCGGGACAGGGGGTTACGAGCAGTACTTC. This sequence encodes CASSVGTGGYEQYF.

The CDR3 loop is CASNVRGVEDIQYF. DNA for the CDR3: TGTGCCAGCAACGTGCGTGGGGTTGAGGACATTCAGTACTTC. The rearrangement uses TRBV6-2 or TRBV6-3 and TRBJ2-4; D gene unclear. CDR1 MNHEY and CDR2 SVGEGT come from the germline V gene. The CDR3 runs 14 residues. V gave up 7 bases and J gave up 8 bases, with 18 bases separating them.

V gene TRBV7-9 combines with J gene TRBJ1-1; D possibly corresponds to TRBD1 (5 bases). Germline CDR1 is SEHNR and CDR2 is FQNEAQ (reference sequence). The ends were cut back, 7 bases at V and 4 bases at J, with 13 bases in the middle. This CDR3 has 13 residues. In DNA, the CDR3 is TGTGCCAGCACTTTAGGGAGGGGCACTGAAGCTTTCTTT. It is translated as CASTLGRGTEAFF. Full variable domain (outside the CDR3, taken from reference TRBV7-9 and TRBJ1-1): DTGVSQNPRHKITKRGQNVTFRCDPISEHNRLYWYRQTLGQGPEFLTYFQNEAQLEKSRLLSDRFSAERPKGSFSTLEIQRTEQGDSAMYLCASTLGRGTEAFFGQGTRLTVV.

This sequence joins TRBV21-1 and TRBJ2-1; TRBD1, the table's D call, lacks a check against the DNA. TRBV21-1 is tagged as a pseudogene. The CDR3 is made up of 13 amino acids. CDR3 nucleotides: TGTGCCAGCAGCAAAGTTCGCGGACAGTCGCAGTTCTTC. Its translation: CASSKVRGQSQFF.

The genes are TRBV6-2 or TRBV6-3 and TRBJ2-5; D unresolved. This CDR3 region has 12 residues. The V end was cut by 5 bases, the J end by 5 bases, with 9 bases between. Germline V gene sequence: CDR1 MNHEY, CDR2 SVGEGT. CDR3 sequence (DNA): TGTGCCAGCAGTGCCGCGGTGGAGACCCAGTACTTC. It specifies CASSAAVETQYF.

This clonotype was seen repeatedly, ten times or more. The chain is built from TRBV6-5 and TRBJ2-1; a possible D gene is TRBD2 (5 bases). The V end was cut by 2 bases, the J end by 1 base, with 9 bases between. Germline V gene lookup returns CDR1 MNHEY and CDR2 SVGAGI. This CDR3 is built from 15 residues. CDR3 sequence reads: CASSYTSGSYNEQFF. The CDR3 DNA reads TGTGCCAGCAGTTACACTAGTGGGTCCTACAATGAGCAGTTCTTC.

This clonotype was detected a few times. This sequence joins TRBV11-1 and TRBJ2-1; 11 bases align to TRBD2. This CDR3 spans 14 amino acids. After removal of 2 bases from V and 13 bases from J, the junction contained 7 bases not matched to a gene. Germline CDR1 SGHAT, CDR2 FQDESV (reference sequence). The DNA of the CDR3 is TGTGCCAGCAGCTTAATCCCACTAGCGGGGGAACAGTTCTTC. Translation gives CASSLIPLAGEQFF.

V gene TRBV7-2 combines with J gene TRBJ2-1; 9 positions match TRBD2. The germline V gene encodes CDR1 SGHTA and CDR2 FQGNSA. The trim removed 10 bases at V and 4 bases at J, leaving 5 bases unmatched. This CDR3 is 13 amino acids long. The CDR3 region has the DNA TGTGCCACCCAGCGGGGGGTATACAATGAGCAGTTCTTC. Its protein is CATQRGVYNEQFF.

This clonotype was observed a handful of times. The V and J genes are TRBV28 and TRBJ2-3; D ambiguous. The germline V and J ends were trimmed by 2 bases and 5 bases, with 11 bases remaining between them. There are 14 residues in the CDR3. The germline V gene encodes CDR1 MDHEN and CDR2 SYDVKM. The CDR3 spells CASSLRVQRDTQYF. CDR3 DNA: TGTGCCAGCAGTTTACGGGTGCAGAGAGATACGCAGTATTTT. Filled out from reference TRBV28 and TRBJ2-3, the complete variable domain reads DVKVTQSSRYLVKRTGEKVFLECVQDMDHENMFWYRQDPGLGLRLIYFSYDVKMKEKGDIPEGYSVSREKKERFSLILESASTNQTSMYLCASSLRVQRDTQYFGPGTRLTVL.

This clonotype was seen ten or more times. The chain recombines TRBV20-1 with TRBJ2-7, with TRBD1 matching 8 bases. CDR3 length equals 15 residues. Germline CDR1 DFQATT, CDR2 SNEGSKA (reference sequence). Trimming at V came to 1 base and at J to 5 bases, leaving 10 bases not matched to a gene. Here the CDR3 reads CSARGFWTGSHEQYV. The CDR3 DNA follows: TGCAGTGCTAGAGGTTTCTGGACAGGGTCCCACGAGCAGTACGTC.

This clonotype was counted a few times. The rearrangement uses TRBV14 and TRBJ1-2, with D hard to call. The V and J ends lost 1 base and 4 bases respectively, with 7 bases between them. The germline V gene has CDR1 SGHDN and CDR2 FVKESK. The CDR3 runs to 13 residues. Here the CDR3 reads CASSQGLSYGYTF. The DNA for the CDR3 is TGTGCCAGCAGCCAAGGCCTCAGCTATGGCTACACCTTC.

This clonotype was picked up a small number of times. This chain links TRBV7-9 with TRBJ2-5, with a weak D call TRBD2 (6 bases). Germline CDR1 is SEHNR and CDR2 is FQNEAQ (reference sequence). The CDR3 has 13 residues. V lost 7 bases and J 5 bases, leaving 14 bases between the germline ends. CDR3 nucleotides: TGTGCCAGCACCAAAGGGGACTCCGAGACCCAGTACTTC. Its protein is CASTKGDSETQYF.

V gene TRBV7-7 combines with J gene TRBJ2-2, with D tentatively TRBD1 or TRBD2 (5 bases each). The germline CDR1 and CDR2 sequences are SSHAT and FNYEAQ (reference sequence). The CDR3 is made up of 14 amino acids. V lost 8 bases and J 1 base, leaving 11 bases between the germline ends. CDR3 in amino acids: CASGTYENTGELFF. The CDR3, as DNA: TGTGCCAGCGGGACGTATGAGAACACCGGGGAGCTGTTTTTT.

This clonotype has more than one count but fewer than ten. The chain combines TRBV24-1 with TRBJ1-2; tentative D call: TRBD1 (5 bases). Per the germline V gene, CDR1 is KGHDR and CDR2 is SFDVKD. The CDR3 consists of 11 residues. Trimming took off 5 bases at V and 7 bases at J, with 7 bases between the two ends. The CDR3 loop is CATSGGAGYTF. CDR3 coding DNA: TGTGCCACCAGTGGTGGGGCTGGCTACACCTTC.

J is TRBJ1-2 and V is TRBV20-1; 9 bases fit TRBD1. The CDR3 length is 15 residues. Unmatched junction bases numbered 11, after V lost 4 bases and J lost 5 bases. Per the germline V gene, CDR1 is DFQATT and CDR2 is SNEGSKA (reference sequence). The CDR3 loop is CSANSLDRGWYGYTF. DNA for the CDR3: TGCAGTGCTAACTCGTTGGACAGGGGTTGGTATGGCTACACCTTC.

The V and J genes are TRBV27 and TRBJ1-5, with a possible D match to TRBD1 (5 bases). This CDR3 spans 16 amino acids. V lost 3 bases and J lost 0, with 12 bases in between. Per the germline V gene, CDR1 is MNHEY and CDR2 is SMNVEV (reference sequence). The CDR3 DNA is TGTGCCAGCAGTTTCGGCGGCAGGGTTAGCAATCAGCCCCAGCATTTT. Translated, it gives CASSFGGRVSNQPQHF.

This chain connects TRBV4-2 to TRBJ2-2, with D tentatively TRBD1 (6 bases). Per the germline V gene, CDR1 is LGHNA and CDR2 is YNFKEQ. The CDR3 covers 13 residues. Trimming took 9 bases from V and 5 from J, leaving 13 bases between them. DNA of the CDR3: TGTGCCAGTCAGGGGCCGGGTACCGGGGAGCTGTTTTTT. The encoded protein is CASQGPGTGELFF.

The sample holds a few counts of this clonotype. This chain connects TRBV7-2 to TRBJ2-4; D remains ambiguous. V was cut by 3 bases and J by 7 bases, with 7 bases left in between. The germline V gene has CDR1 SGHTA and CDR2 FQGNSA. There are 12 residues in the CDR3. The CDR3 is CASSFAENIQYF. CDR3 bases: TGTGCCAGCAGCTTCGCGGAGAACATTCAGTACTTC.

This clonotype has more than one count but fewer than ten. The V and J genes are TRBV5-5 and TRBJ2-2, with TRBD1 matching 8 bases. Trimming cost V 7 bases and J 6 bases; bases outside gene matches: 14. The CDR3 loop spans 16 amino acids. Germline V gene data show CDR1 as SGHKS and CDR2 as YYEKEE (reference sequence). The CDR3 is CASGGTGGILAGELFF. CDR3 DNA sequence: TGTGCCAGCGGGGGGACAGGAGGGATATTGGCCGGGGAGCTGTTTTTT.